The subject of this entry is one TCR beta chain. The data originate from a study of blood T cell repertoires in COVID-19. Data came from immunoSEQ multiplex PCR; TCRdb stores just in-frame clones and leaves some out. The repertoire has 190,000 or so clones, roughly four fifths of them found once; the top ten carry less than 8.5%. The clonotype comes from a man aged 40-49 years who had recovered from COVID-19. The sequencing sample was made of PBMCs or T cells enriched from blood (not recorded which).

CDR3 in DNA: TGTGCCAGCAGCTCCCTTCCCGGCTACGAGCAGTACTTC. It codes for CASSSLPGYEQYF. The genes are TRBV7-2 and TRBJ2-7; D not certain. Trimming removed 4 bases at V and 3 bases at J, with 10 bases between. Germline CDR1 and CDR2: SGHTA and FQGNSA. The CDR3 runs 13 residues.